Shown below are 19 T cell receptor beta chains from a single sample sequenced in a study of cytotoxic CD8 clonotypes in ibrutinib-treated CLL. Clones were read by immunoSEQ multiplex PCR, and TCRdb kept only the in-frame ones, dropping some. The sample has roughly 180,000 clones; about 80% are singletons. Material: PBMCs, obtained after 24 months of ibrutinib treatment. The source of these receptors is a human donor with chronic lymphocytic leukemia.

CDR3 coding DNA: TGTGCCAGCAGCCAAGATTACGGTGATGGCTACACCTTC. It specifies CASSQDYGDGYTF. V is TRBV4-2 and J is TRBJ1-2; D is uncertain. The V and J ends lost 0 bases and 6 bases respectively, with 8 bases between them. The germline V gene has CDR1 LGHNA and CDR2 YNFKEQ. The CDR3 runs to 13 residues.

Here the CDR3 DNA reads TGTGCCAGCAGCCAAGCTGGGGCGGGGCAGGGCATTCAGTACTTC. Protein: CASSQAGAGQGIQYF. V usage is TRBV4-2 and J usage is TRBJ2-4; TRBD2 is a possible D gene (6 bases). This CDR3 spans 15 amino acids. The V end was cut by 1 base, the J end by 9 bases, with 16 bases between. Germline V CDR1 and CDR2: LGHNA, YNFKEQ.

The rearrangement uses TRBV19 and TRBJ2-1, with a tentative D call TRBD1 (7 bases). The CDR3 runs 15 residues. CDR1 is LNHDA and CDR2 is SQIVND in the germline V gene (reference sequence). Trimming took 3 bases from V and 7 from J, leaving 16 bases between them. The CDR3, as DNA: TGTGCCAGTAGTATCTCGGCAGGGGGGCGGAATGAGCAGTTCTTC. Translated, it gives CASSISAGGRNEQFF.

This sequence joins TRBV18 and TRBJ2-5; the D is unclear. Germline assignment: CDR1 KGHSH and CDR2 LQKENI. The CDR3 totals 15 residues. V dropped 3 bases and J dropped 4 bases, with 15 bases sitting between them. The CDR3 here is CASSPLAPSPETQYF. The CDR3 DNA follows: TGTGCCAGCTCACCGCTGGCACCCAGTCCAGAGACCCAGTACTTC.

The rearrangement uses TRBV30 and TRBJ2-5; D remains unclear. The CDR3 has 13 amino acids. Trimming shortened V by 2 bases and J by 2 bases, and 9 bases separated the two germline ends. Germline values: CDR1 GTSNPN, CDR2 SVGIG (reference sequence). The CDR3 loop reads CAWSQADQETQYF. The CDR3, as DNA: TGTGCCTGGAGTCAGGCGGATCAAGAGACCCAGTACTTC.

This chain joins TRBV6-5 and TRBJ1-2; 8 bases line up with TRBD1. Germline V gives CDR1 MNHEY, CDR2 SVGAGI. This CDR3 has 15 residues. V shed 2 bases, J shed 7 bases, and the junction held 9 bases outside the gene matches. The CDR3 coding sequence is TGTGCCAGCAGTTACGGCCCAGGGGGCGTGAGTGGCTACACCTTC. Encoded protein: CASSYGPGGVSGYTF.

In this sample, this clone turned up a few times. V gene TRBV5-1 combines with J gene TRBJ1-2; no firm D call. The ends were cut back, 0 bases at V and 4 bases at J, with 10 bases in the middle. Germline V CDR1 and CDR2: SGHRS, YFSETQ. CDR3 length equals 14 residues. For the CDR3, the DNA is TGCGCCAGCAGCTTGGATGTCAGATTCTATGGCTACACCTTC. Translation gives CASSLDVRFYGYTF.

The J gene is TRBJ2-3, the V gene TRBV18; TRBD1 aligns across 7 bases. After removal of 6 bases from V and 1 base from J, the junction contained 7 bases not matched to a gene. This CDR3 contains 15 residues. Germline V gives CDR1 KGHSH, CDR2 LQKENI. The DNA of the CDR3 is TGTGCCAGCTCGCCCATAGGACAGGGCACAGATACGCAGTATTTT. Translated, it gives CASSPIGQGTDTQYF.

V and J are TRBV5-1 and TRBJ1-2; 9 nucleotides match TRBD1. This CDR3 has 14 amino acids. The V and J ends lost 2 bases and 3 bases, in that order; junction bases with no gene match: 2. Germline CDR1 reads SGHRS; CDR2 reads YFSETQ. The CDR3 DNA is TGCGCCAGCAGCTTTCGGACAGGGGACTATGGCTACACCTTC. It codes for CASSFRTGDYGYTF.

The V gene is TRBV18, the J gene TRBJ2-5; no definite D call. Trimming took 0 bases from V and 5 from J, leaving 10 bases between them. The germline V gene has CDR1 KGHSH and CDR2 LQKENI. There are 14 residues in the CDR3. This chain's CDR3 is CASSPPAARETQYF. Written as DNA, the CDR3 is TGTGCCAGCTCACCACCGGCCGCGCGGGAGACCCAGTACTTC. The entire variable domain, with the rest obtained from reference TRBV18 and TRBJ2-5, is as follows: NAGVMQNPRHLVRRRGQEARLRCSPMKGHSHVYWYRQLPEEGLKFMVYLQKENIIDESGMPKERFSAEFPKEGPSILRIQQVVRGDSAAYFCASSPPAARETQYFGPGTRLLVL.

The CDR3 protein is CASSVEAGRNSPLHF. CDR3 sequence (DNA): TGTGCCAGCAGCGTAGAGGCAGGGCGTAATTCACCCCTCCACTTT. The J gene is TRBJ1-6, the V gene TRBV9; TRBD1 might be the D (5 bases). Germline V gene data show CDR1 as SGDLS and CDR2 as YYNGEE. This CDR3 has 15 amino acids. Deletions cut 0 bases from V and 6 bases from J, with 10 bases between.

This clone was seen once. This chain links TRBV5-1 with TRBJ2-1, with 11 positions matching TRBD2. The germline V gene encodes CDR1 SGHRS and CDR2 YFSETQ. Unmatched junction bases numbered 6, after V lost 6 bases and J lost 4 bases. The CDR3 has 15 amino acids. CDR3 loop: CASTLIAGGYNEQFF. The CDR3 DNA reads TGCGCCAGCACTCTGATAGCGGGAGGGTACAATGAGCAGTTCTTC.

The V and J genes are TRBV28 and TRBJ1-3, with D possibly matching TRBD1 (5 bases). V was shortened by 10 bases and J by 0 bases, with 13 bases between the two germline ends. In germline, CDR1 is MDHEN, CDR2 SYDVKM. CDR3 length: 14 amino acids. DNA for the CDR3: TGTGCCACGCGAAGTAGGGGCTCTGGAAACACCATATATTTT. Protein sequence: CATRSRGSGNTIYF.

Points on this clone: Other DNA sequences of this sample code for an identical CDR3. The CDR3 loop is CASSPASTDTQYF. CDR3 in DNA: TGTGCCAGCTCACCTGCTAGCACAGATACGCAGTATTTT. This chain connects TRBV18 to TRBJ2-3, with unresolved D. V shed 3 bases and J shed 0 bases, with 4 bases lying between them. The CDR3 covers 13 residues. Germline V gene lookup returns CDR1 KGHSH and CDR2 LQKENI.

The chain recombines TRBV6-5 with TRBJ1-5; D remains unclear. CDR1 and CDR2 (germline): MNHEY, SVGAGI. The CDR3 covers 15 residues. V lost 4 bases and J 0 bases, leaving 10 bases between the germline ends. The CDR3 sequence: CASSLSGISNQPQHF. For the CDR3, the DNA is TGTGCCAGCAGTTTGTCTGGGATTAGCAATCAGCCCCAGCATTTT.

The chain employs TRBV19 and TRBJ1-6, with D unclear. Germline lookup yields CDR1 LNHDA and CDR2 SQIVND (reference sequence). CDR3 length: 17 residues. Trimming took off 8 bases at V and 10 bases at J, with 27 bases between the two ends. The CDR3 nucleotides read TGTGCCAGTGGCTTGGCCGCAACAGTTGTTACCGGATCACCCCTCCACTTT. Its translation: CASGLAATVVTGSPLHF.

A single count supports this clone. The J gene is TRBJ2-5, the V gene TRBV7-2; D ambiguous. V was cut by 2 bases and J by 5 bases, with 9 bases left in between. The CDR3 totals 13 residues. From germline, CDR1 is SGHTA and CDR2 FQGNSA. CDR3 amino acids: CASSLMWWETQYF. The CDR3 nucleotides read TGTGCCAGCAGCTTAATGTGGTGGGAGACCCAGTACTTC.

The rearrangement uses TRBV11-2 and TRBJ2-7; D is perhaps TRBD1 (6 bases). The CDR3 is 13 amino acids. Germline CDR1 and CDR2: SGHAT and FQNNGV. V was cut by 5 bases and J by 2 bases, with 10 bases left in between. CDR3 sequence reads: CASSRQGTYEQYF. Written as DNA, the CDR3 is TGTGCCAGCAGCCGCCAGGGGACCTACGAGCAGTACTTC.

The V call is TRBV10-2, the J call TRBJ2-3; D might be TRBD2 (6 bases). V was cut by 3 bases and J by 7 bases, with 14 bases left in between. From germline, CDR1 is WSHSY and CDR2 SAAADI. The CDR3 runs 14 residues. The CDR3 DNA reads as TGCGCCAGCAGTGATTCCGGGACTGGTTATACGCAGTATTTT. Amino acids: CASSDSGTGYTQYF.